This T cell receptor (beta chain) originates from a study of cytomegalovirus exposure and HLA in healthy donors. With respect to this clone: The target antigen is unknown.

60 Vbeta and 13 Jbeta primers were used in PCR. Profiling relied on immunoSEQ multiplex PCR, and the TCRdb table lists in-frame clones only, not all of them. The table has about 140,000 clones, roughly 70% seen once. The V end was cut by 7 bases, the J end by 1 base, with 9 bases between. The CDR3 length is 12 residues. Germline-derived CDR1 and CDR2 are SGDLS and YYNGEE. Study results and limitations: Across all donors, roughly uniform sequencing depth was an assumption of the presence/absence analyses. Across HLA loci, a later analysis found differing TCR association rates, with DRB1 most and HLA-C fewest. Investigators reported around 150 TCR beta chains as tied to cytomegalovirus. According to a later analysis, donors in an Asian-associated ancestry cluster reportedly had fewer N-insertions than the roughly 670-donor mean.

This chain uses TRBV9 with TRBJ2-7; possible D gene TRBD1, 5 bases. The source of this sequence is a man in his sixties in good health and CMV-seronegative. Sample: PBMCs. The CDR3 DNA reads TGTGCCAGCCAGGGTCTTTCCTACGAGCAGTACTTC. Amino acids: CASQGLSYEQYF.